The 29 T cell receptor beta chains below all came from one sample that was sequenced in a study of blood T cell repertoires in COVID-19. Sequencing was performed with immunoSEQ multiplex PCR; in TCRdb, only in-frame clones are kept and a portion is missing. Of about 240,000 clones in the sample, approximately 80% were seen once. The material sequenced was peripheral blood. The origin of the receptors is a woman of 80 years or more with acute or convalescent COVID-19.

This rearrangement joins TRBV7-9 to TRBJ2-7, with TRBD2 as a possible D gene (5 bases). Germline V gene sequence: CDR1 SEHNR, CDR2 FQNEAQ (reference sequence). The CDR3 runs to 14 residues. V shed 7 bases and J shed 0 bases, with 13 bases lying between them. Here the CDR3 DNA reads TGTGCCAGCACCCGTCGGGAACACTCCTACGAGCAGTACTTC. This gives the protein CASTRREHSYEQYF.

The J gene is TRBJ1-4, the V gene TRBV12-3 or TRBV12-4; no clear D gene. The CDR3 is 12 residues long. V gave up 8 bases and J gave up 10 bases, with 14 bases separating them. CDR3 DNA: TGTGCCAGCCGAGAGCGGTCCGGAAAACTGTTTTTT. Protein product: CASRERSGKLFF.

This rearrangement joins TRBV21-1 to TRBJ1-1. TRBV21-1 is a documented pseudogene. This CDR3 comprises 18 residues. The CDR3 here is CASSKGRGRGGENTEAFF. The CDR3 DNA reads as TGTGCCAGCAGCAAAGGCAGGGGTAGGGGGGGCGAGAACACTGAAGCTTTCTTT.

The V call is TRBV19, the J call TRBJ1-6; unclear D gene. The V end lost 4 bases, the J end lost 14 bases, and 12 bases lay between the germline ends. The CDR3 covers 12 residues. Germline V gene sequence: CDR1 LNHDA, CDR2 SQIVND (reference sequence). The CDR3 nucleotides read TGTGCCAGTAGTAACACGGGGTCGGCCCTCCACTTT. Its protein is CASSNTGSALHF. The full variable domain, completed using reference TRBV19 and TRBJ1-6, is DGGITQSPKYLFRKEGQNVTLSCEQNLNHDAMYWYRQDPGQGLRLIYYSQIVNDFQKGDIAEGYSVSREKKESFPLTVTSAQKNPTAFYLCASSNTGSALHFGNGTRLTVT.

The J gene is TRBJ2-2, the V gene TRBV6-6; D unclear. Germline V gives CDR1 MNHNY, CDR2 SVGAGI (reference sequence). The CDR3 consists of 14 residues. V lost 4 bases, J lost 1 base, and 7 bases lay in between. The CDR3, as DNA: TGTGCCAGCAGTTTTTTCGGGAACACCGGGGAGCTGTTTTTT. Its protein product is CASSFFGNTGELFF.

In DNA, the CDR3 is TGTGCCAGCAGCGTCCTATTGAACACTGAAGCTTTCTTT. As protein: CASSVLLNTEAFF. This chain connects TRBV9 to TRBJ1-1; D is unresolved. V lost 2 bases, J lost 0 bases, and 5 bases lay in between. The CDR3 runs to 13 residues. Germline V gene sequence: CDR1 SGDLS, CDR2 YYNGEE.

The chain combines TRBV28 with TRBJ1-2; D is undetermined. V was shortened by 3 bases and J by 0 bases, with 11 bases between the two germline ends. Germline V gene data show CDR1 as MDHEN and CDR2 as SYDVKM. There are 15 residues in the CDR3. The CDR3 reads CASSFQGRPNYGYTF. DNA of the CDR3: TGTGCCAGCAGTTTCCAAGGCAGGCCTAACTATGGCTACACCTTC.

The chain couples TRBV19 to TRBJ1-5; TRBD1 matches 7 bases. CDR1 is LNHDA and CDR2 is SQIVND in the germline V gene (reference sequence). The length of the CDR3 is 15 residues. The V and J ends lost 6 bases and 2 bases, in that order; junction bases with no gene match: 7. The CDR3 reads CASSPGTAGNQPQHF. CDR3 sequence (DNA): TGTGCCAGTAGCCCCGGGACAGCCGGCAATCAGCCCCAGCATTTT.

This chain joins TRBV2 and TRBJ2-1; 9 positions agree with TRBD1. Losses at the gene ends were 6 bases for V and 3 bases for J; bases not matched to a gene: 9. There are 16 residues in the CDR3. Germline assignment: CDR1 SNHLY and CDR2 FYNNEI. The CDR3 loop is CASRAFTGGVYNEQFF. The CDR3 region has the DNA TGTGCCAGCAGGGCCTTTACAGGGGGCGTCTACAATGAGCAGTTCTTC. Looking up the rest from reference TRBV2 and TRBJ2-1 gives the full variable domain: EPEVTQTPSHQVTQMGQEVILRCVPISNHLYFYWYRQILGQKVEFLVSFYNNEISEKSEIFDDQFSVERPDGSNFTLKIRSTKLEDSAMYFCASRAFTGGVYNEQFFGPGTRLTVL.

In this sample, this clone turned up a few times. The rearrangement joins TRBV6-5 to TRBJ2-3; 7 positions agree with TRBD1. Germline V gene data show CDR1 as MNHEY and CDR2 as SVGAGI. The CDR3 covers 13 residues. V lost 6 bases and J lost 1; bases outside the gene matches: 1. CDR3 sequence (DNA): TGTGCCAGCAGGGGGACAGGCACAGATACGCAGTATTTT. It is translated as CASRGTGTDTQYF.

The chain recombines TRBV5-1 with TRBJ1-6; TRBD1 matches 11 bases. The CDR3 extends over 16 amino acids. CDR1 SGHRS and CDR2 YFSETQ come from the germline V gene. V lost 4 bases and J lost 6; bases outside the gene matches: 6. The DNA of the CDR3 is TGCGCCAGCAGCCCCGGACAGGGGGCTAGTAATTCACCCCTCCACTTT. Its protein is CASSPGQGASNSPLHF.

This clone was seen a few times. CDR3 coding DNA: TGTGCCAGCAGCTTAGCGGGGGACAGGGTAGGGAATACGCAGTATTTT. Translated: CASSLAGDRVGNTQYF. This sequence joins TRBV7-6 and TRBJ2-3, with 9 positions matching TRBD1. Trimming removed 0 bases from V and 7 bases from J; junction bases left unmatched: 8. The CDR3 extends over 16 amino acids. Germline V gives CDR1 SGHVS, CDR2 FNYEAQ.

The rearrangement joins TRBV11-2 to TRBJ1-6; 7 positions match TRBD1. The trim removed 1 base at V and 9 bases at J, leaving 9 bases unmatched. The CDR3 runs 16 residues. Germline values: CDR1 SGHAT, CDR2 FQNNGV. The CDR3 DNA follows: TGTGCCAGCAGCTTAGTAACAGGGGTTAATAGTTCACCCCTCCACTTT. It specifies CASSLVTGVNSSPLHF.

V usage is TRBV28 and J usage is TRBJ2-5, with TRBD2 identical over 9 bases. The germline gives CDR1 MDHEN, CDR2 SYDVKM. The CDR3 runs 17 residues. V lost 1 base and J lost 4; bases outside the gene matches: 10. The CDR3 nucleotides are TGTGCCAGCAGTTTATACCTTGCCAGCGGGGGGCGAGAGACCCAGTACTTC. It specifies CASSLYLASGGRETQYF.

A note on this clone: At one of its ends the junction is not consistent with the germline gene, which may arise from a read error. This chain links TRBV15 with TRBJ2-3, with 13 nucleotides matching TRBD2. CDR1 and CDR2 from the germline V gene are LNHNV and YYDKDF (reference sequence). This CDR3 comprises 16 residues. The CDR3 loop is CATRRGTSGITDTQYF. The CDR3 nucleotides are TGTGCCACCAGAAGAGGGACTAGCGGGATCACAGATACGCAGTATTTT.

CDR3 region: CASSPGLVSTDTQYF. For the CDR3, the DNA is TGTGCCAGCAGCCCCGGACTAGTCAGCACAGATACGCAGTATTTT. The genes are TRBV5-5 and TRBJ2-3; 7 nucleotides match TRBD2. The CDR3 sequence is 15 residues long. V lost 4 bases, J lost 0 bases, and 5 bases stayed unmatched. CDR1 is SGHKS, CDR2 YYEKEE, per germline (reference sequence).

For the CDR3, the DNA is TGTGCCAGCAGCTTAGGGTCAGGGACTCTCTCTGGGGCCAACGTCCTGACTTTC. Translating gives CASSLGSGTLSGANVLTF. The V call is TRBV7-8, the J call TRBJ2-6, with D tentatively TRBD2 (6 bases). Germline loops: CDR1 SGHVS, CDR2 FQNEAQ. The CDR3 runs 18 residues. V was pared by 1 base and J by 0 bases, with 13 bases between.

The chain has TRBV11-1 and TRBJ1-1; D may be TRBD1 (5 bases). V lost 5 bases to trimming and J lost 6 bases, with 19 bases between them. There are 15 residues in the CDR3. Per germline, CDR1 SGHAT and CDR2 FQDESV (reference sequence). This CDR3 reads CASSLRGTGGAEAFF. Here the CDR3 DNA reads TGTGCCAGCAGCCTTCGGGGTACGGGGGGAGCTGAAGCTTTCTTT.

The chain uses TRBV6-6 and TRBJ1-3; 10 positions agree with TRBD1. This CDR3 region has 20 residues. CDR1 is MNHNY and CDR2 is SVGAGI in the germline V gene (reference sequence). The trim removed 5 bases at V and 3 bases at J, leaving 19 bases unmatched. The CDR3 DNA reads as TGTGCCAGCAGTCCCCTTACCCTGACAGGGGGCTACTTCAGTGGAAACACCATATATTTT. Translation: CASSPLTLTGGYFSGNTIYF.

This rearrangement joins TRBV9 to TRBJ1-4; 8 nucleotides line up with TRBD1. Germline V lookup: CDR1 SGDLS, CDR2 YYNGEE. V was pared by 3 bases and J by 2 bases, with 0 bases of the junction left unmatched. The CDR3 is made up of 14 amino acids. The CDR3, as DNA: TGTGCCAGCAGCGCAGGGGGCACTAATGAAAAACTGTTTTTT. Translation gives CASSAGGTNEKLFF. Full variable domain (remainder filled in from reference TRBV9 and TRBJ1-4): DSGVTQTPKHLITATGQRVTLRCSPRSGDLSVYWYQQSLDQGLQFLIQYYNGEERAKGNILERFSAQQFPDLHSELNLSSLELGDSALYFCASSAGGTNEKLFFGSGTQLSVL.

The genes are TRBV2 and TRBJ2-5, with a possible D match to TRBD2 (7 bases). The germline V gene has CDR1 SNHLY and CDR2 FYNNEI. The CDR3 is 17 residues long. V gave up 3 bases and J gave up 5 bases, with 22 bases separating them. CDR3 residues: CASSDLGGANNWETQYF. Here the CDR3 DNA reads TGTGCCAGCAGTGATTTAGGGGGGGCAAACAATTGGGAGACCCAGTACTTC.

The chain has TRBV3-1 (or the pseudogene TRBV3-2) and TRBJ1-6, with TRBD1 matching over 8 bases. This CDR3 is built from 15 residues. Germline CDR1 reads LGHDT; CDR2 reads YNNKEL (reference sequence). The V gene end was trimmed by 1 base and the J gene end by 8 bases; junction bases not matched to a gene: 4. CDR3 in amino acids: CASSQGDRGHSPLHF. CDR3 nucleotide sequence: TGTGCCAGCAGCCAAGGTGACAGGGGACATTCACCCCTCCACTTT.

V is TRBV19 and J is TRBJ1-2; 9 nucleotides agree with TRBD1. In germline, CDR1 is LNHDA, CDR2 SQIVND (reference sequence). V gave up 5 bases and J gave up 7 bases; unmatched junction bases: 11. CDR3 length equals 15 residues. In DNA, the CDR3 is TGTGCCAGTAGTCTGCAGGACAGGGGATCCGCTGGCTACACCTTC. Translation gives CASSLQDRGSAGYTF.

The chain couples TRBV7-2 to TRBJ2-5, with 7 nucleotides matching TRBD2. J was trimmed by 5 bases and V by 1 base; bases with no gene match: 4. CDR1 SGHTA and CDR2 FQGNSA come from the germline V gene. The length of the CDR3 is 14 residues. As DNA, the CDR3 is TGTGCCAGCAGCTTAGTGGGACTATCCGAGACCCAGTACTTC. The encoded protein is CASSLVGLSETQYF.

CDR3 DNA sequence: TGTGCCAGCAAAGGCAGGGGGCGACCTGGAAACACCATATATTTT. Protein sequence: CASKGRGRPGNTIYF. V usage is TRBV2 and J usage is TRBJ1-3, with 8 bases aligning to TRBD1. CDR3 length: 15 amino acids. The J segment lost 2 bases and the V segment lost 7 bases, leaving 7 bases of the junction unmatched. The V gene's germline CDR1 is SNHLY and CDR2 FYNNEI.

V usage is TRBV11-2 and J usage is TRBJ2-3; TRBD1 matches 9 bases. Trimming cost V 5 bases and J 0 bases; bases outside gene matches: 6. Germline values: CDR1 SGHAT, CDR2 FQNNGV. This CDR3 region has 16 residues. The CDR3 here is CASSPGQGPSTDTQYF. The CDR3 DNA sequence: TGTGCCAGCAGCCCCGGACAGGGGCCTAGCACAGATACGCAGTATTTT.

The chain links TRBV5-1 to TRBJ2-7; D remains ambiguous. Trimming took off 4 bases at V and 3 bases at J, with 11 bases between the two ends. Germline CDR1 is SGHRS and CDR2 is YFSETQ. CDR3 length equals 13 residues. The CDR3 loop reads CASSPVVNYEQYF. For the CDR3, the DNA is TGCGCCAGCAGCCCAGTGGTTAACTACGAGCAGTACTTC. Complete variable domain (other parts from reference TRBV5-1 and TRBJ2-7): KAGVTQTPRYLIKTRGQQVTLSCSPISGHRSVSWYQQTPGQGLQFLFEYFSETQRNKGNFPGRFSGRQFSNSRSEMNVSTLELGDSALYLCASSPVVNYEQYFGPGTRLTVT.

This clone came up once. The chain employs TRBV7-3 and TRBJ2-2; maybe TRBD2 (6 bases). The V and J ends lost 4 bases and 1 base respectively, with 16 bases between them. The CDR3 length is 17 residues. Looked up from germline, CDR1 is SGHTA and CDR2 is FQGTGA. The CDR3 reads CASSSSLGGKNTGELFF. CDR3 nucleotide sequence: TGTGCCAGCAGCTCCTCGCTTGGAGGGAAGAACACCGGGGAGCTGTTTTTT.

The V gene is TRBV5-1, the J gene TRBJ2-7; 9 bases are shared with TRBD1. The germline gives CDR1 SGHRS, CDR2 YFSETQ. The V and J ends lost 4 bases and 5 bases, in that order; junction bases with no gene match: 7. The CDR3 contains 14 residues. The CDR3 protein is CASSLGQGSHEQYF. CDR3 bases: TGCGCCAGCAGCCTAGGACAGGGGTCCCACGAGCAGTACTTC. Using reference TRBV5-1 and TRBJ2-7 for the parts outside the CDR3, the full variable domain is KAGVTQTPRYLIKTRGQQVTLSCSPISGHRSVSWYQQTPGQGLQFLFEYFSETQRNKGNFPGRFSGRQFSNSRSEMNVSTLELGDSALYLCASSLGQGSHEQYFGPGTRLTVT.